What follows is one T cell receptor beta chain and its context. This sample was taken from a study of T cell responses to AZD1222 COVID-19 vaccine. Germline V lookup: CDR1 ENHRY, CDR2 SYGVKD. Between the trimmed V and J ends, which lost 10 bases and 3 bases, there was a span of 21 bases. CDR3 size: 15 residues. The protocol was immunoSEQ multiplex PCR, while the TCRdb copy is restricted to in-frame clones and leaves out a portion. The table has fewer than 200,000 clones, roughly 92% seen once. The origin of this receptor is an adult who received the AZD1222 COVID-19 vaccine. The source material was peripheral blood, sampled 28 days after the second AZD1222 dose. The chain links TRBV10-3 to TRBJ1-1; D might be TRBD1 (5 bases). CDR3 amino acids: CATQKDQGGYTEAFF. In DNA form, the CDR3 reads TGTGCCACCCAAAAAGATCAGGGAGGGTACACTGAAGCTTTCTTT.